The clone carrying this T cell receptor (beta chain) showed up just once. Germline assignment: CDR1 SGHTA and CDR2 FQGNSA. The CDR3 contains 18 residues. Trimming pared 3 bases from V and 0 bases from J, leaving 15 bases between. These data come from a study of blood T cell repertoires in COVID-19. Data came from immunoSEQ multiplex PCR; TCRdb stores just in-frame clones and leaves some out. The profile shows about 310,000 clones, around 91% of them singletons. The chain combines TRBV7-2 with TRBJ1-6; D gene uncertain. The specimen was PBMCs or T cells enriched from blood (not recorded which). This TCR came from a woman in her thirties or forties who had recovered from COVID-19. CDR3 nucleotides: TGTGCCAGCAGCTTTGTCCCCATAGGGAGCTCCTATAATTCACCCCTCCACTTT. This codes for CASSFVPIGSSYNSPLHF.